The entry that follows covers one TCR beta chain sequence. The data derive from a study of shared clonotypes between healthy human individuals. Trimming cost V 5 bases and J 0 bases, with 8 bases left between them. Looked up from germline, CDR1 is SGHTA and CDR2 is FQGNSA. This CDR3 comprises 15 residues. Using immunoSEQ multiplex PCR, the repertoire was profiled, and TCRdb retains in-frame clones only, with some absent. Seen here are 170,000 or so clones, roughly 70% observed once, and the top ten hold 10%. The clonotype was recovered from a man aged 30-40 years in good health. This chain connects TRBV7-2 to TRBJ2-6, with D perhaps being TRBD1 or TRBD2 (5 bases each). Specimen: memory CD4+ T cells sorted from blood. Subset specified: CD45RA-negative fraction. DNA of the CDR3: TGTGCCAGCAGCAGGGACCACTCTGGGGCCAACGTCCTGACTTTC. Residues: CASSRDHSGANVLTF.